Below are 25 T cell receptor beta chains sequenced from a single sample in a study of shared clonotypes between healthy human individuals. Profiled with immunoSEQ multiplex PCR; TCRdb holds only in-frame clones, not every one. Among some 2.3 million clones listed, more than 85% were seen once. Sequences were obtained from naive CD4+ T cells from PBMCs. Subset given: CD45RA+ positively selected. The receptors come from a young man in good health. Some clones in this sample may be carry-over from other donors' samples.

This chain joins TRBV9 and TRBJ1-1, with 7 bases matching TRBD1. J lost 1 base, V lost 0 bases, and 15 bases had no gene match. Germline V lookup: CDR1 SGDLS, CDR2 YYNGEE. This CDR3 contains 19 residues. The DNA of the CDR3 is TGTGCCAGCAGCGTAGTCCCGCGGAAGGGGGCCGACGGGAACACTGAAGCTTTCTTT. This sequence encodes CASSVVPRKGADGNTEAFF.

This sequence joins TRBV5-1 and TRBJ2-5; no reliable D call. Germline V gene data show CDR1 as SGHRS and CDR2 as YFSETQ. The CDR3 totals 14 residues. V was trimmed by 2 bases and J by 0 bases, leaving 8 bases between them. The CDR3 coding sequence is TGCGCCAGCAGCTTAGAGCCGTACCAAGAGACCCAGTACTTC. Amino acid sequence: CASSLEPYQETQYF.

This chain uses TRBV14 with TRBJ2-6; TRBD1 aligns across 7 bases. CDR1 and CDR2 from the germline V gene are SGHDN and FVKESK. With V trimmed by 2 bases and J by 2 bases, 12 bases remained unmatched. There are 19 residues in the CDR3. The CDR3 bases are TGTGCCAGCAGCCAAACAGGGGACGCTGTTAGGCCTGGGGCCAACGTCCTGACTTTC. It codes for CASSQTGDAVRPGANVLTF. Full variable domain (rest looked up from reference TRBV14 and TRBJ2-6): EAGVTQFPSHSVIEKGQTVTLRCDPISGHDNLYWYRRVMGKEIKFLLHFVKESKQDESGMPNNRFLAERTGGTYSTLKVQPAELEDSGVYFCASSQTGDAVRPGANVLTFGAGSRLTVL.

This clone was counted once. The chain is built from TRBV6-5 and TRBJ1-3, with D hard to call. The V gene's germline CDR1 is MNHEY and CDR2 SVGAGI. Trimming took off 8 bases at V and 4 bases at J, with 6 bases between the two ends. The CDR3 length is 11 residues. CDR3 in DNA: TGTGCCAGCCAACGAGGAAACACCATATATTTT. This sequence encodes CASQRGNTIYF.

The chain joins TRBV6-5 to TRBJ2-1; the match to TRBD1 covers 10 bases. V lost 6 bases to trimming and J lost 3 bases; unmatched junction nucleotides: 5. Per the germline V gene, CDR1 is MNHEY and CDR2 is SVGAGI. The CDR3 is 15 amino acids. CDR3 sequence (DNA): TGTGCCAGCAGGGATGGACAGGGGGTCTACAATGAGCAGTTCTTC. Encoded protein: CASRDGQGVYNEQFF.

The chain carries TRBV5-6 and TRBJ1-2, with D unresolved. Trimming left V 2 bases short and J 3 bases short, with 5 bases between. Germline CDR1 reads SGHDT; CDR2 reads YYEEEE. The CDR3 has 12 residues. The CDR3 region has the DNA TGTGCCAGCAGCTTCGGAGACTATGGCTACACCTTC. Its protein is CASSFGDYGYTF.

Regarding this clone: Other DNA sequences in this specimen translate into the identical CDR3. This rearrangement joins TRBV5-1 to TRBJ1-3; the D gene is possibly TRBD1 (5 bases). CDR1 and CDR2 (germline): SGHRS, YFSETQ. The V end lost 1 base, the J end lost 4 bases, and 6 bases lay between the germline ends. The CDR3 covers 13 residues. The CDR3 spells CASSLSGGNTIYF. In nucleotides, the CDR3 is TGCGCCAGCAGCTTGTCAGGGGGAAACACCATATATTTT.

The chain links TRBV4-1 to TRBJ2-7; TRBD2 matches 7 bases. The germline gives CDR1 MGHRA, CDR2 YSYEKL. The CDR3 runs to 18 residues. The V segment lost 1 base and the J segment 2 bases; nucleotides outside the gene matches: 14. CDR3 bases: TGCGCCAGCAGCCAAGGGGGGAGGGAGCGGGCTAGGACCTACGAGCAGTACTTC. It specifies CASSQGGRERARTYEQYF.

The DNA of the CDR3 is TGTGCCAGCAGCGTAGCGGAGGGGTTTAGCACAGATACGCAGTATTTT. Amino acid sequence: CASSVAEGFSTDTQYF. The chain combines TRBV9 with TRBJ2-3; tentative D call: TRBD2 (6 bases). Trimming took 0 bases from V and 0 from J, leaving 11 bases between them. Per the germline V gene, CDR1 is SGDLS and CDR2 is YYNGEE. This CDR3 contains 16 residues. The whole variable domain, filled in from reference TRBV9 and TRBJ2-3, reads DSGVTQTPKHLITATGQRVTLRCSPRSGDLSVYWYQQSLDQGLQFLIQYYNGEERAKGNILERFSAQQFPDLHSELNLSSLELGDSALYFCASSVAEGFSTDTQYFGPGTRLTVL.

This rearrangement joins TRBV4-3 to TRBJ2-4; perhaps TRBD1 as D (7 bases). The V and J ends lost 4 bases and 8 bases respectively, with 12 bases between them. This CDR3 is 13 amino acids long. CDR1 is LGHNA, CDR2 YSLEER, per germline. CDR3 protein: CASSLQGGYIQYF. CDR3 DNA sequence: TGCGCCAGCAGCCTCCAGGGGGGATACATTCAGTACTTC.

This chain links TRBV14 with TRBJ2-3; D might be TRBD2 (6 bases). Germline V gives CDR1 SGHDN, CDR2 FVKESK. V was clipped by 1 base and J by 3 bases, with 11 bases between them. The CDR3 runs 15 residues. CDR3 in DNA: TGTGCCAGCAGCCAAGCGGAGGGCCGGACAGATACGCAGTATTTT. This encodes CASSQAEGRTDTQYF.

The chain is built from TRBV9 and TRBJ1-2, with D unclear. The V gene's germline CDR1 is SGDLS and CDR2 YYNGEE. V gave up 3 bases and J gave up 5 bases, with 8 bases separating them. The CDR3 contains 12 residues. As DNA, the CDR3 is TGTGCCAGCAGCGAGGAGGAGTATGGCTACACCTTC. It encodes CASSEEEYGYTF.

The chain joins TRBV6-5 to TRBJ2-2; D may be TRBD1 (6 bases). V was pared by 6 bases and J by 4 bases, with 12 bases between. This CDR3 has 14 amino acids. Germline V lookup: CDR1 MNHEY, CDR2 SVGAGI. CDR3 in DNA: TGTGCCAGCAGAAGGGGGTACGGCACCGGGGAGCTGTTTTTT. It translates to CASRRGYGTGELFF.

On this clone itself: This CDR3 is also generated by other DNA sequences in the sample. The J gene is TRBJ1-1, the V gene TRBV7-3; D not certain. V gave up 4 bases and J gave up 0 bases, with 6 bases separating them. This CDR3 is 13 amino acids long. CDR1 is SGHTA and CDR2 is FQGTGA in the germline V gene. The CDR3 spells CASSSRMNTEAFF. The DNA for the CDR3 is TGTGCCAGCAGCTCCCGCATGAACACTGAAGCTTTCTTT.

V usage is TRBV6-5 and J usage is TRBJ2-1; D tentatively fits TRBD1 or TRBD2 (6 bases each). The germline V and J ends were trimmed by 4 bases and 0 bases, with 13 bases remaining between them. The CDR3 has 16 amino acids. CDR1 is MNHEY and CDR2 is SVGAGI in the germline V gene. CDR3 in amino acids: CASSSRGVSSYNEQFF. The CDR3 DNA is TGTGCCAGCAGTTCTAGGGGGGTGAGCTCCTACAATGAGCAGTTCTTC.

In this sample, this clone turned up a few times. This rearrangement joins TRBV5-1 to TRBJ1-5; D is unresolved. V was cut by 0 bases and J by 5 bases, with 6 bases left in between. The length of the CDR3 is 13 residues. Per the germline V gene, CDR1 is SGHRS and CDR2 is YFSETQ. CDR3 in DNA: TGCGCCAGCAGCTTGGCCCAGGATCAGCCCCAGCATTTT. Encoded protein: CASSLAQDQPQHF.

As DNA, the CDR3 is TGTGCCAGCAGCTTGGAGGGGTCGCCCTACGAGCAGTACTTC. It translates to CASSLEGSPYEQYF. The chain recombines TRBV5-5 with TRBJ2-7; D is perhaps TRBD1 (5 bases). The CDR3 has 14 residues. The germline V gene encodes CDR1 SGHKS and CDR2 YYEKEE (reference sequence). The V end lost 0 bases, the J end lost 2 bases, and 9 bases lay between the germline ends.

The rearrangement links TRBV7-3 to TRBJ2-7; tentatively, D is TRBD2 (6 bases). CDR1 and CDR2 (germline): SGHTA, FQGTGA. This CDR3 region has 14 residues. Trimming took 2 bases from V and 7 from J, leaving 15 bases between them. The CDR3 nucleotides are TGTGCCAGCAGCTTAGCTCCGGGCCGGGGGGAGCAGTACTTC. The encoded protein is CASSLAPGRGEQYF.

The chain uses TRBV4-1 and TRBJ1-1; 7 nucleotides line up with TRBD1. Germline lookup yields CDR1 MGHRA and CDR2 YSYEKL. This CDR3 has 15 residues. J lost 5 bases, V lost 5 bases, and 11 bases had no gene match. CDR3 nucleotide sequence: TGCGCCAGCAGCGGCCGGGACAGAGAATCAACTGAAGCTTTCTTT. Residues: CASSGRDRESTEAFF.

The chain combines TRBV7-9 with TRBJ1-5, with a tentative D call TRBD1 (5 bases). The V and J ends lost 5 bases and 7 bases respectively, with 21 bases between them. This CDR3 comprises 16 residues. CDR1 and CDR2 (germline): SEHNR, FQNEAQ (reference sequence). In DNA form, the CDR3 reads TGTGCCAGCAGCCCCGCCGGGATCGGGGGTAGACAGCCCCAGCATTTT. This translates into CASSPAGIGGRQPQHF.

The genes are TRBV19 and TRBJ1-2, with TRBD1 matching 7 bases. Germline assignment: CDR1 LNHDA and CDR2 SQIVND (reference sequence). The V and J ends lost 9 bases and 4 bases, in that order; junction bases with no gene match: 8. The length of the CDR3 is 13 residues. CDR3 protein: CASRTGVAYGYTF. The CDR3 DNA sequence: TGTGCCAGCCGAACAGGGGTTGCCTATGGCTACACCTTC.

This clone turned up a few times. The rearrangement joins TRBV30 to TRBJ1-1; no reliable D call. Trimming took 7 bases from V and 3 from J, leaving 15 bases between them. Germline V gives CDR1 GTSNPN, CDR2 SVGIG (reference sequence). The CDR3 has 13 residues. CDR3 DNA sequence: TGTGCCTACGGGCCCGGGATGGACACTGAAGCTTTCTTT. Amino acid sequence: CAYGPGMDTEAFF.

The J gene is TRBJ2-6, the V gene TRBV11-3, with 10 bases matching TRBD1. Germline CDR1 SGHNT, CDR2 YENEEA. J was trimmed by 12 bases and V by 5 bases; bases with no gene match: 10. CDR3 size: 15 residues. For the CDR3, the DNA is TGTGCCAGCAGCCCCGGGGGACAGGGGCCTCCCGTCCTGACTTTC. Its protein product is CASSPGGQGPPVLTF.

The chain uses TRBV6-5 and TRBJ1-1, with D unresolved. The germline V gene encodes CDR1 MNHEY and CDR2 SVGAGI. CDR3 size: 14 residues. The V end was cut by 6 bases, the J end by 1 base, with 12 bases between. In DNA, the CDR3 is TGTGCCAGCAGGCGCTCTACGAGGAACACTGAAGCTTTCTTT. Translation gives CASRRSTRNTEAFF.

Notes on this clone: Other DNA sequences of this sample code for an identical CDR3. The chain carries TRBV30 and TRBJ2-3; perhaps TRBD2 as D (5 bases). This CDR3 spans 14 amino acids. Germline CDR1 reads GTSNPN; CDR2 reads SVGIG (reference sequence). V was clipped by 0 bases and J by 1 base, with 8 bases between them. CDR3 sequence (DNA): TGTGCCTGGAGTGTATTGCGGGGCACAGATACGCAGTATTTT. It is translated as CAWSVLRGTDTQYF.